This entry features one T cell receptor (beta chain) sequence. Antigen specificity is unknown. This sample is part of a study of T cell responses to AZD1222 COVID-19 vaccine. Assay used: immunoSEQ multiplex PCR; TCRdb lists only in-frame clones, some missing. This sample carries over 100,000 clones, 85% to 90% of them seen once, and the ten largest clones take 3% to 4%. Overall study results and limits: White British ancestry dominated among donors, who included more females, and clonal diversity was possibly underestimated.

Sequencing used peripheral blood, obtained on day 0 of AZD1222 vaccination. The sequence was collected from an adult in good health.

DNA of the CDR3: TGTGCCCGGACAGGACCGTGGACAGGGGGTACAGGAAACACCATATATTTT. This encodes CARTGPWTGGTGNTIYF. This chain joins TRBV12-1 and TRBJ1-3; the tabulated D call, TRBD1, remains unverified against the DNA. TRBV12-1 is a known pseudogene. The CDR3 is 17 residues long.